These 22 T cell receptor beta chains were sequenced from one sample in a study of cytomegalovirus exposure and HLA in healthy donors (dated 2017 in TCRdb). The library came from the immunoSEQ multiplex PCR assay. The multiplex PCR relied on a mix of 60 forward primers for TCR Vbeta segments and 13 reverse primers for TCR Jbeta segments. Held by TCRdb, this immuneACCESS table contains in-frame sequences only and omits some clones. Under half of the omission traces to an unresolved V gene where checked; the cause of the rest is unknown. Counted in this sample were 200,000 to 250,000 clones; 85% to 90% of them appeared once. Around 1.4% of the sample is taken by the ten largest. The material sequenced was PBMCs. These receptors were taken from a human donor in good health.

The V and J genes are TRBV6-1 and TRBJ2-5; TRBD1 matches 9 bases. The CDR3 covers 14 residues. The ends lost 6 bases at V and 6 bases at J; junction bases unmatched: 8. Germline values: CDR1 MNHNS, CDR2 SASEGT. The CDR3 reads CASSPTGGVQTQYF. In nucleotides, the CDR3 is TGTGCCAGCAGCCCTACAGGGGGCGTACAGACCCAGTACTTC.

The chain joins TRBV11-2 to TRBJ2-7; 7 nucleotides agree with TRBD1. There are 15 residues in the CDR3. Germline loops: CDR1 SGHAT, CDR2 FQNNGV. V was clipped by 2 bases and J by 3 bases; unmatched bases: 7. CDR3 in amino acids: CASSLLRDSIYEQYF. The CDR3 DNA reads as TGTGCCAGCAGCTTACTCCGGGACAGTATCTACGAGCAGTACTTC.

V and J are TRBV25-1 and TRBJ2-1; 9 nucleotides align to TRBD2. This CDR3 contains 15 residues. CDR1 MGHDK and CDR2 SYGVNS come from the germline V gene. After removal of 5 bases from V and 8 bases from J, the junction contained 10 bases not matched to a gene. CDR3 bases: TGTGCCAGCAGTCAATGGCTAGCGGGAAACTATGAGCAGTTCTTC. It specifies CASSQWLAGNYEQFF.

In DNA form, the CDR3 reads TGTGCCAGCAGTTACCTCTCCGGAGGCAATCAGCCCCAGCATTTT. Protein product: CASSYLSGGNQPQHF. The gene calls are TRBV6-5 and TRBJ1-5; D is undetermined. With 2 bases removed from V and 2 bases from J, the gap between germline ends came to 10 bases. CDR3 length: 15 residues. CDR1 and CDR2 from the germline V gene are MNHEY and SVGAGI.

This clone was observed a single time. The chain employs TRBV2 and TRBJ2-7; perhaps TRBD2 as D (6 bases). The CDR3 is made up of 14 amino acids. The germline V gene encodes CDR1 SNHLY and CDR2 FYNNEI. V shed 7 bases and J shed 3 bases, with 16 bases lying between them. CDR3 bases: TGTGCCAGCACTTGGGAGGCAGGAGTCTACGAGCAGTACTTC. Its protein product is CASTWEAGVYEQYF.

The chain couples TRBV19 to TRBJ2-3; perhaps TRBD1 as D (5 bases). V dropped 5 bases and J dropped 2 bases, with 14 bases sitting between them. Germline values: CDR1 LNHDA, CDR2 SQIVND (reference sequence). The length of the CDR3 is 15 residues. The CDR3 loop is CASSHHSTDTDTQYF. Written as DNA, the CDR3 is TGTGCCAGTAGTCACCACTCGACAGACACAGATACGCAGTATTTT.

J is TRBJ2-3 and V is TRBV10-3, with TRBD2 matching over 9 bases. Germline CDR1 is ENHRY and CDR2 is SYGVKD. This CDR3 region has 16 residues. With V trimmed by 2 bases and J by 1 base, 4 bases remained unmatched. CDR3 residues: CAISELSGGRTDTQYF. The CDR3 coding sequence is TGTGCCATCAGTGAGCTGAGCGGGGGGCGCACAGATACGCAGTATTTT.

The V and J genes are TRBV7-2 and TRBJ2-1; tentative D call: TRBD2 (5 bases). CDR3 length: 15 amino acids. V was cut by 5 bases and J by 0 bases, with 11 bases left in between. Germline loops: CDR1 SGHTA, CDR2 FQGNSA. The CDR3 reads CASSLSAYSYNEQFF. CDR3 DNA: TGTGCCAGCAGCCTTAGCGCCTACTCCTACAATGAGCAGTTCTTC.

This sequence joins TRBV27 and TRBJ2-5; the match to TRBD2 covers 9 bases. With 6 bases clipped from V and 5 bases from J, the junction kept 10 bases outside the gene matches. This CDR3 is 15 amino acids long. Germline values: CDR1 MNHEY, CDR2 SMNVEV (reference sequence). CDR3 region: CASSRGAGGGETQYF. CDR3 DNA sequence: TGTGCCAGCAGCCGGGGAGCGGGAGGCGGGGAGACCCAGTACTTC.

The chain employs TRBV7-9 and TRBJ2-1, with TRBD2 matching 9 bases. Germline CDR1 SEHNR, CDR2 FQNEAQ (reference sequence). CDR3 length: 15 amino acids. J gave up 7 bases and V 2 bases, and 6 bases lay outside the gene matches. The CDR3, as DNA: TGTGCCAGCAGCTTAAACGGGACTAGCAGAAATGAGCAGTTCTTC. It encodes CASSLNGTSRNEQFF.

The chain carries TRBV5-4 and TRBJ1-4, with TRBD1 matching over 8 bases. CDR3 length: 15 residues. The V and J ends lost 3 bases and 6 bases, in that order; junction bases with no gene match: 7. Per germline, CDR1 SGHNT and CDR2 YYREEE (reference sequence). CDR3 DNA sequence: TGTGCCAGCAGCTCAGGGGGCCGGGGGGATGAAAAACTGTTTTTT. Amino acid sequence: CASSSGGRGDEKLFF. The full variable domain, rest sourced from reference TRBV5-4 and TRBJ1-4, is ETGVTQSPTHLIKTRGQQVTLRCSSQSGHNTVSWYQQALGQGPQFIFQYYREEENGRGNFPPRFSGLQFPNYSSELNVNALELDDSALYLCASSSGGRGDEKLFFGSGTQLSVL.

This clone has a single count. The V and J genes are TRBV28 and TRBJ2-3, with 11 bases lining up with TRBD2. V shed 6 bases and J 4 bases; nucleotides not matched to a gene: 3. Germline CDR1 reads MDHEN; CDR2 reads SYDVKM. The CDR3 extends over 14 amino acids. The CDR3 nucleotides read TGTGCCAGCAGACTAGCGGGAGCGGCAGATACGCAGTATTTT. It is translated as CASRLAGAADTQYF.

To note about this clone: This sample also contains other DNA sequences that code for the same CDR3. The chain combines TRBV27 with TRBJ2-7; D call uncertain. Trimming took 5 bases from V and 0 from J, leaving 5 bases between them. This CDR3 is 12 amino acids long. Germline V lookup: CDR1 MNHEY, CDR2 SMNVEV (reference sequence). The CDR3 sequence: CASSPSSYEQYF. Written as DNA, the CDR3 is TGTGCCAGCAGTCCGAGCTCCTACGAGCAGTACTTC.

In this sample, this clone turned up a few times. The CDR3 sequence is CASSPARGMNTEAFF. The CDR3 DNA follows: TGTGCCAGCAGCCCGGCCAGGGGTATGAACACTGAAGCTTTCTTT. This rearrangement joins TRBV7-9 to TRBJ1-1, with a weak D call TRBD1 (6 bases). The CDR3 consists of 15 residues. The ends were cut back, 5 bases at V and 0 bases at J, with 13 bases in the middle. Germline values: CDR1 SEHNR, CDR2 FQNEAQ (reference sequence).

The chain uses TRBV19 and TRBJ2-7; 9 positions match TRBD2. Germline lookup yields CDR1 LNHDA and CDR2 SQIVND (reference sequence). There are 15 residues in the CDR3. The trim removed 6 bases at V and 1 base at J, leaving 7 bases unmatched. The CDR3 loop reads CASSLLAGVSYEQYF. The CDR3 DNA reads TGTGCCAGTAGCCTTTTAGCGGGGGTATCCTACGAGCAGTACTTC.

The rearrangement uses TRBV5-6 and TRBJ2-4; 11 nucleotides match TRBD1. J lost 0 bases, V lost 4 bases, and 6 bases had no gene match. The CDR3 extends over 17 amino acids. Germline CDR1 is SGHDT and CDR2 is YYEEEE. The DNA of the CDR3 is TGTGCCAGCAGCCCGGAGGGACAGGGGGAAGCCAAAAACATTCAGTACTTC. Its translation is CASSPEGQGEAKNIQYF.

The V call is TRBV9, the J call TRBJ2-7, with TRBD2 matching 9 bases. This CDR3 has 17 amino acids. V lost 4 bases and J lost 4; bases outside the gene matches: 15. Germline V lookup: CDR1 SGDLS, CDR2 YYNGEE. The CDR3: CASSSNFSGSQVYEQYF. In DNA form, the CDR3 reads TGTGCCAGCAGCTCAAATTTTAGCGGGAGCCAGGTGTACGAGCAGTACTTC.

The CDR3 DNA reads TGTGCCAGCAGCTTAGCCCTGAATGAGCAGTTCTTC. The encoded protein is CASSLALNEQFF. The V gene is TRBV7-9, the J gene TRBJ2-1; no definite D call. Trimming removed 0 bases at V and 7 bases at J, with 4 bases between. Germline V gene data show CDR1 as SEHNR and CDR2 as FQNEAQ (reference sequence). This CDR3 region has 12 residues.

The V call is TRBV19, the J call TRBJ2-2, with no clear D. Germline values: CDR1 LNHDA, CDR2 SQIVND (reference sequence). The CDR3 contains 15 residues. Trimming pared 4 bases from V and 6 bases from J, leaving 15 bases between. The DNA for the CDR3 is TGTGCCAGTAGTACAGACCCGCGTTGGTCCGGGGAGCTGTTTTTT. Its protein product is CASSTDPRWSGELFF. Using reference TRBV19 and TRBJ2-2 for the parts outside the CDR3, the full variable domain is DGGITQSPKYLFRKEGQNVTLSCEQNLNHDAMYWYRQDPGQGLRLIYYSQIVNDFQKGDIAEGYSVSREKKESFPLTVTSAQKNPTAFYLCASSTDPRWSGELFFGEGSRLTVL.

The chain carries TRBV5-6 and TRBJ2-1, with D possibly TRBD2 on 6 matching bases. V shed 0 bases and J shed 5 bases, with 9 bases lying between them. The CDR3 is 14 residues long. Germline V gene sequence: CDR1 SGHDT, CDR2 YYEEEE. The CDR3 DNA reads as TGTGCCAGCAGCTTGGTTAGCGGTGACAATGAGCAGTTCTTC. Its translation is CASSLVSGDNEQFF. The whole variable domain, filled in from reference TRBV5-6 and TRBJ2-1, reads DAGVTQSPTHLIKTRGQQVTLRCSPKSGHDTVSWYQQALGQGPQFIFQYYEEEERQRGNFPDRFSGHQFPNYSSELNVNALLLGDSALYLCASSLVSGDNEQFFGPGTRLTVL.

The chain uses TRBV10-3 and TRBJ2-6, with D perhaps TRBD1 (6 bases). There are 16 residues in the CDR3. V was shortened by 7 bases and J by 0 bases, with 13 bases between the two germline ends. Germline CDR1 reads ENHRY; CDR2 reads SYGVKD. CDR3 nucleotides: TGTGCCATCAATCCGGGACAAAGCTCTGGGGCCAACGTCCTGACTTTC. Protein product: CAINPGQSSGANVLTF.

A word on this clone: The sample has other DNA sequences that encode this CDR3 too. The V call is TRBV28, the J call TRBJ1-3, with 9 bases aligning to TRBD1. The CDR3 length is 18 residues. Germline assignment: CDR1 MDHEN and CDR2 SYDVKM. Germline trimming cut 6 bases from V and 6 bases from J; bases unmatched to any gene: 18. CDR3 protein: CASRTPQAGQGGENTIYF. Written as DNA, the CDR3 is TGTGCCAGCAGGACCCCCCAGGCGGGACAGGGAGGGGAAAACACCATATATTTT.